The 10 T cell receptor beta chains below were found in one sample sequenced in a study of cytomegalovirus exposure and HLA in healthy donors. 13 Jbeta primers and 60 Vbeta primers were used for the PCR. Assay used: immunoSEQ multiplex PCR; TCRdb lists only in-frame clones, some missing. This sample has about 86,000 clones, with roughly 77% found just once. The sequenced material came from PBMCs. These receptors all come from a woman aged 40 to 55 in good health and CMV-seropositive.

This clone was detected once. The J gene is TRBJ2-7, the V gene TRBV6-5, with TRBD2 matching 7 bases. After removal of 1 base from V and 1 base from J, the junction contained 4 bases not matched to a gene. This CDR3 comprises 15 residues. Germline CDR1 is MNHEY and CDR2 is SVGAGI. This CDR3 reads CASSYWAGESYEQYF. In DNA, the CDR3 is TGTGCCAGCAGTTACTGGGCGGGAGAATCCTACGAGCAGTACTTC.

The chain joins TRBV19 to TRBJ2-1; 9 nucleotides align to TRBD1. This CDR3 is built from 17 residues. V dropped 1 base and J dropped 0; count of bases not matched to a gene: 4. Germline values: CDR1 LNHDA, CDR2 SQIVND (reference sequence). CDR3 in DNA: TGTGCCAGTAGTATAGGGGGACAGGGAAGCTCCTACAATGAGCAGTTCTTC. This gives the protein CASSIGGQGSSYNEQFF. Filled out from reference TRBV19 and TRBJ2-1, the complete variable domain reads DGGITQSPKYLFRKEGQNVTLSCEQNLNHDAMYWYRQDPGQGLRLIYYSQIVNDFQKGDIAEGYSVSREKKESFPLTVTSAQKNPTAFYLCASSIGGQGSSYNEQFFGPGTRLTVL.

The chain combines TRBV6-6 with TRBJ1-1; D unresolved. This CDR3 has 12 amino acids. Germline-derived CDR1 and CDR2 are MNHNY and SVGAGI (reference sequence). Between the trimmed V and J ends, which lost 2 bases and 11 bases, there was a span of 12 bases. The CDR3 spells CASSYGGVGAFF. CDR3 nucleotides: TGTGCCAGCAGTTACGGCGGGGTCGGGGCTTTCTTT.

The V gene is TRBV27, the J gene TRBJ2-7; 11 positions match TRBD2. The CDR3 runs 15 residues. J lost 10 bases, V lost 0 bases, and 8 bases had no gene match. In germline, CDR1 is MNHEY, CDR2 SMNVEV (reference sequence). The CDR3 DNA is TGTGCCAGCAGTTTATCGCGGGATAGCGGGAGGGCCCAGTACTTC. Translating gives CASSLSRDSGRAQYF.

DNA of the CDR3: TGTGCCAGCAGGCCGGGGGGCGGCACTGAAGCTTTCTTT. This sequence encodes CASRPGGGTEAFF. The genes are TRBV9 and TRBJ1-1; weak D call: TRBD1 (6 bases). The germline V gene has CDR1 SGDLS and CDR2 YYNGEE. This CDR3 region has 13 residues. Trimming took off 5 bases at V and 4 bases at J, with 12 bases between the two ends.

This clone was detected only once. V is TRBV15 and J is TRBJ1-2; D might be TRBD1 (6 bases). The CDR3 runs 14 residues. CDR1 is LNHNV and CDR2 is YYDKDF in the germline V gene (reference sequence). Trimming pared 2 bases from V and 4 bases from J, leaving 11 bases between. As DNA, the CDR3 is TGTGCCACCAGCAGAATTGGGGGCGGCTATGGCTACACCTTC. The encoded protein is CATSRIGGGYGYTF.

J is TRBJ1-1 and V is TRBV28; weak D call: TRBD1 (6 bases). This CDR3 region has 11 residues. The V end lost 7 bases, the J end lost 11 bases, and 14 bases lay between the germline ends. Germline V gene lookup returns CDR1 MDHEN and CDR2 SYDVKM. The CDR3 protein is CASTQGLGAFF. The CDR3 DNA sequence: TGTGCCAGCACCCAGGGGCTTGGTGCTTTCTTT.

The V gene is TRBV2, the J gene TRBJ1-2; D is perhaps TRBD1 (5 bases). Germline lookup yields CDR1 SNHLY and CDR2 FYNNEI. V was cut by 6 bases and J by 7 bases, with 21 bases left in between. The CDR3 totals 15 residues. The CDR3 coding sequence is TGTGCCAGCAGCGACCGGGGGGTCCTCTTGGGTGGCTACACCTTC. This encodes CASSDRGVLLGGYTF.

Comments on this clone: This sample also contains other DNA sequences that code for the same CDR3. V and J are TRBV9 and TRBJ1-1; D call uncertain. Between the trimmed V and J ends, which lost 0 bases and 10 bases, there was a span of 19 bases. The CDR3 has 15 residues. From germline, CDR1 is SGDLS and CDR2 YYNGEE. The CDR3 spells CASSVVGSAPGIAFF. The CDR3 coding sequence is TGTGCCAGCAGCGTAGTTGGGTCAGCCCCAGGAATAGCTTTCTTT.

The J gene is TRBJ1-1, the V gene TRBV6-1; possible D gene TRBD1, 6 bases. Germline lookup yields CDR1 MNHNS and CDR2 SASEGT. Trimming stripped 6 bases from V and 4 bases from J, with 12 bases between. The length of the CDR3 is 13 residues. CDR3 loop: CASRGARSTEAFF. The CDR3 region has the DNA TGTGCCAGCAGGGGGGCCCGTAGCACTGAAGCTTTCTTT.